Listed here are 30 T cell receptor beta chains from one sample, sequenced in a study of spatial heterogeneity in lung cancer. Their cognate antigens are unknown. Indicated time point: sample taken at primary tumor resection. Study observations and caveats: It was found that expanded intratumoral alpha and beta TCR counts tracked tumor mutation counts.

TCRdb re-called the 5' RACE reads with MiXCR, one entry per CDR3 protein. The data contain about 9,200 distinct CDR3 sequences, about 2.9% of them singletons. Sequences were derived from lung tumor tissue, sampled at surgery. These receptors all come from a male donor with early-stage non-small cell lung cancer.

This clonotype is labeled as large. The chain couples TRBV7-2 to TRBJ2-7; D is perhaps TRBD2 (5 bases). The V end lost 1 base, the J end lost 3 bases, and 10 bases lay between the germline ends. CDR3 length: 14 amino acids. Germline V gene sequence: CDR1 SGHTA, CDR2 FQGNSA. Here the CDR3 reads CASSLGAEYYEQYF. In DNA, the CDR3 is TGTGCCAGCAGCTTAGGAGCGGAATACTACGAGCAGTACTTC. Variable domain in full (rest from reference TRBV7-2 and TRBJ2-7): GAGVSQSPSNKVTEKGKDVELRCDPISGHTALYWYRQSLGQGLEFLIYFQGNSAPDKSGLPSDRFSAERTGGSVSTLTIQRTQQEDSAVYLCASSLGAEYYEQYFGPGTRLTVT.

By its share, this clonotype is medium-sized. The V gene is TRBV2, the J gene TRBJ1-5; possibly TRBD1 for D (6 bases). This CDR3 is built from 16 residues. Germline V CDR1 and CDR2: SNHLY, FYNNEI. The V gene lost 7 bases and the J gene lost 0 bases, with 16 bases spanning the gap. CDR3 in amino acids: CASKGGQLYSNQPQHF. The CDR3 DNA sequence: TGTGCCAGCAAGGGGGGGCAGCTTTATAGCAATCAGCCCCAGCATTTT.

This clonotype was seen repeatedly, ten times or more. This chain uses TRBV30 with TRBJ1-2, with TRBD1 matching 8 bases. The V gene end was trimmed by 4 bases and the J gene end by 4 bases; junction bases not matched to a gene: 5. CDR1 and CDR2 (germline): GTSNPN, SVGIG (reference sequence). CDR3 length equals 13 residues. CDR3 region: CAWNLGQGYGYTF. CDR3 in DNA: TGTGCCTGGAACCTTGGACAGGGCTATGGCTACACCTTC.

This clonotype was counted at least ten times. The rearrangement joins TRBV19 to TRBJ1-2, with D possibly being TRBD1 (5 bases). Germline V gene lookup returns CDR1 LNHDA and CDR2 SQIVND (reference sequence). Between the trimmed V and J ends, which lost 5 bases and 7 bases, there was a span of 11 bases. The length of the CDR3 is 12 residues. In DNA, the CDR3 is TGTGCCAGTAGTCTCCACGGGGGTGGCTACACCTTC. Its translation: CASSLHGGGYTF.

The sample holds many counts of this clonotype. The chain links TRBV6-5 to TRBJ1-1, with D tentatively TRBD1 (6 bases). V lost 8 bases and J 1 base, leaving 11 bases between the germline ends. The CDR3 runs 13 residues. Germline lookup yields CDR1 MNHEY and CDR2 SVGAGI. CDR3 residues: CASGIQGNTEAFF. In nucleotides, the CDR3 is TGTGCCAGCGGAATACAGGGGAACACTGAAGCTTTCTTT.

This clonotype was recorded many times. The rearrangement joins TRBV5-1 to TRBJ2-4; 8 bases are a match to TRBD1. The CDR3 covers 16 residues. The V and J ends lost 4 bases and 2 bases, in that order; junction bases with no gene match: 8. Germline V gene data show CDR1 as SGHRS and CDR2 as YFSETQ. CDR3 amino acids: CASSPGQGESKNIQYF. The CDR3 region has the DNA TGCGCCAGCAGCCCCGGACAGGGCGAGTCCAAAAACATTCAGTACTTC.

V and J are TRBV2 and TRBJ2-1; D is possibly TRBD1 (6 bases). V shed 7 bases and J shed 6 bases, with 19 bases lying between them. Germline CDR1 reads SNHLY; CDR2 reads FYNNEI. The CDR3 runs to 15 residues. In nucleotides, the CDR3 is TGTGCCAGCATTGACCTCAGGGGCGGAATCAATGAGCAGTTCTTC. Its protein is CASIDLRGGINEQFF.

This clonotype was observed at least ten times. This rearrangement joins TRBV29-1 to TRBJ1-5; D perhaps matches TRBD1 (5 bases). Trimming removed 6 bases from V and 4 bases from J, with 25 bases in between. Germline-derived CDR1 and CDR2 are SQVTM and ANQGSEA. CDR3 length: 17 residues. Here the CDR3 reads CSVVLTGNWDGNQPQHF. CDR3 DNA: TGCAGCGTCGTTTTAACCGGGAATTGGGACGGAAATCAGCCCCAGCATTTT.

In this sample, this clonotype turned up many times. V gene TRBV27 combines with J gene TRBJ1-5; no clear D gene. Germline assignment: CDR1 MNHEY and CDR2 SMNVEV (reference sequence). The CDR3 is 13 amino acids. Trimming shortened V by 6 bases and J by 3 bases, and 9 bases separated the two germline ends. CDR3 amino acids: CASRTTSNQPQHF. The CDR3 nucleotides read TGTGCCAGCAGGACAACATCCAATCAGCCCCAGCATTTT.

In this sample, this clonotype turned up many times. The rearrangement uses TRBV5-1 and TRBJ1-2, with 10 bases identical to TRBD1. CDR3 length equals 16 residues. V lost 4 bases to trimming and J lost 4 bases; unmatched junction nucleotides: 10. Germline CDR1 is SGHRS and CDR2 is YFSETQ. The CDR3 DNA follows: TGCGCCAGCAGCCAACTTGGGACAGGGGAGGTCTATGGCTACACCTTC. Amino acids: CASSQLGTGEVYGYTF.

This clonotype was recorded at least ten times. The CDR3 loop reads CASSPSRGSAYNEQFF. The CDR3 nucleotides read TGTGCCAGCAGTCCCTCGCGGGGGAGCGCCTACAATGAGCAGTTCTTC. The genes are TRBV12-3 or TRBV12-4 and TRBJ2-1; 7 bases align to TRBD2. Trimming at V came to 5 bases and at J to 2 bases, leaving 9 bases not matched to a gene. This CDR3 has 16 amino acids.

This clonotype was recorded at least ten times. The V call is TRBV27, the J call TRBJ2-3; 8 nucleotides align to TRBD2. In germline, CDR1 is MNHEY, CDR2 SMNVEV (reference sequence). The CDR3 loop spans 14 amino acids. CDR3 region: CENAREGFGDTQYF. The CDR3 nucleotides are TGTGAAAACGCCCGGGAGGGCTTTGGAGATACGCAGTATTTT.

This clonotype came up many times. V is TRBV7-9 and J is TRBJ2-3, with a weak D call TRBD1 (6 bases). Trimming removed 5 bases at V and 6 bases at J, with 18 bases between. The CDR3 runs 15 residues. Germline CDR1 SEHNR, CDR2 FQNEAQ (reference sequence). This CDR3 is CASSPTGTPSDTQYF. As DNA, the CDR3 is TGTGCCAGCAGCCCGACCGGGACACCTTCCGATACGCAGTATTTT.

This clonotype was recorded many times. The J gene is TRBJ2-5, the V gene TRBV20-1, with 8 bases that match TRBD2. J gave up 4 bases and V 1 base, and 11 bases lay outside the gene matches. The CDR3 runs 16 residues. CDR1 is DFQATT, CDR2 SNEGSKA, per germline (reference sequence). The CDR3: CSARVAAGVFGETQYF. In DNA, the CDR3 is TGCAGTGCTAGAGTTGCAGCGGGGGTTTTCGGAGAGACCCAGTACTTC.

Ten or more counts support this clonotype. This sequence joins TRBV29-1 and TRBJ1-2; D is unclear. This CDR3 spans 14 amino acids. Germline V gene sequence: CDR1 SQVTM, CDR2 ANQGSEA. Trimming took off 3 bases at V and 5 bases at J, with 16 bases between the two ends. The CDR3 bases are TGCAGCGTTGAGATGGCCGTACCCTTTTATGGCTACACCTTC. Translating gives CSVEMAVPFYGYTF. The whole variable domain, remainder taken from reference TRBV29-1 and TRBJ1-2, is SAVISQKPSRDICQRGTSLTIQCQVDSQVTMMFWYRQQPGQSLTLIATANQGSEATYESGFVIDKFPISRPNLTFSTLTVSNMSPEDSSIYLCSVEMAVPFYGYTFGSGTRLTVV.

This clonotype was picked up many times. In DNA, the CDR3 is TGCAGCGTTGAAGAAAACCGGGGGGAGACCCAGTACTTC. Translating it yields CSVEENRGETQYF. V usage is TRBV29-1 and J usage is TRBJ2-5, with a tentative D call TRBD2 (6 bases). V lost 0 bases to trimming and J lost 5 bases, with 10 bases between them. From germline, CDR1 is SQVTM and CDR2 ANQGSEA. This CDR3 has 13 residues.

The sample holds many counts of this clonotype. The V call is TRBV5-6, the J call TRBJ2-3, with 11 nucleotides matching TRBD2. J lost 1 base, V lost 1 base, and 2 bases had no gene match. The germline gives CDR1 SGHDT, CDR2 YYEEEE. This CDR3 is 16 amino acids long. As DNA, the CDR3 is TGTGCCAGCAGCTTGCTAGCGGGGGGCCGCACAGATACGCAGTATTTT. Protein product: CASSLLAGGRTDTQYF. The full variable domain, rest sourced from reference TRBV5-6 and TRBJ2-3, is DAGVTQSPTHLIKTRGQQVTLRCSPKSGHDTVSWYQQALGQGPQFIFQYYEEEERQRGNFPDRFSGHQFPNYSSELNVNALLLGDSALYLCASSLLAGGRTDTQYFGPGTRLTVL.

Ten or more counts support this clonotype. The J gene is TRBJ2-7, the V gene TRBV12-3 or TRBV12-4, with a weak D call TRBD2 (6 bases). This CDR3 region has 12 residues. Trimming shortened V by 3 bases and J by 11 bases, and 14 bases separated the two germline ends. The CDR3 reads CASSFGGRREYF. CDR3 nucleotides: TGTGCCAGCAGTTTTGGAGGGAGGCGAGAGTACTTC.

This clonotype is judged medium-sized. This chain connects TRBV12-3 or TRBV12-4 to TRBJ2-3; 8 nucleotides agree with TRBD1. Losses at the gene ends were 11 bases for V and 8 bases for J; bases not matched to a gene: 6. CDR3 length equals 11 residues. The CDR3 region is CAVGQGSTQYF. CDR3 bases: TGTGCCGTCGGACAGGGAAGTACGCAGTATTTT.

On this clonotype itself: A read error is possible here, since a much larger clone lies one base away. The chain joins TRBV5-1 to TRBJ1-3, with D unclear. In germline, CDR1 is SGHRS, CDR2 YFSETQ. This CDR3 has 17 amino acids. The CDR3 sequence: CASRLAGVGSAGNTIYF. CDR3 nucleotides: TGCGCCAGCAGATTGGCTGGGGTGGGCTCTGCTGGAAACACCATATATTTT.

Points on this clonotype: Given a much more abundant clone one base away, this may be a read error. CDR3 protein: CASSRDRGNIQYF. CDR3 coding DNA: TGTGCCAGCTCGAGGGACAGGGGAAACATTCAGTACTTC. The gene calls are TRBV18 and TRBJ2-4; 10 positions match TRBD1. The ends lost 6 bases at V and 6 bases at J; junction bases unmatched: 2. Germline V gene lookup returns CDR1 KGHSH and CDR2 LQKENI. CDR3 length: 13 residues.

This clonotype was found many times. This sequence joins TRBV6-2 or TRBV6-3 and TRBJ1-5; D is unresolved. The CDR3 has 14 amino acids. Deletions cut 7 bases from V and 5 bases from J, with 15 bases between. Germline V gene data show CDR1 as MNHEY and CDR2 as SVGEGT. In DNA form, the CDR3 reads TGTGCCAGCACCCCGACAAACAGCGATCAGCCCCAGCATTTT. It codes for CASTPTNSDQPQHF.

This clonotype came up many times. This rearrangement joins TRBV7-9 to TRBJ2-6; D gene unclear. The V end was cut by 5 bases, the J end by 0 bases, with 11 bases between. The CDR3 spans 16 residues. The germline V gene has CDR1 SEHNR and CDR2 FQNEAQ (reference sequence). Written as DNA, the CDR3 is TGTGCCAGCAGCCCCGGACGTCACTCTGGGGCCAACGTCCTGACTTTC. It encodes CASSPGRHSGANVLTF. Together with reference TRBV7-9 and TRBJ2-6, the CDR3 gives the full variable domain: DTGVSQNPRHKITKRGQNVTFRCDPISEHNRLYWYRQTLGQGPEFLTYFQNEAQLEKSRLLSDRFSAERPKGSFSTLEIQRTEQGDSAMYLCASSPGRHSGANVLTFGAGSRLTVL.

The table lists this clonotype with many counts. In DNA form, the CDR3 reads TGCAGTGCTCGTGGGGCAGGTCCCTACGAGCAGTACTTC. Protein: CSARGAGPYEQYF. The rearrangement uses TRBV20-1 and TRBJ2-7; maybe TRBD1 (5 bases). Germline lookup yields CDR1 DFQATT and CDR2 SNEGSKA (reference sequence). V was shortened by 5 bases and J by 2 bases, with 13 bases between the two germline ends. The CDR3 consists of 13 residues.

This clonotype was observed at least ten times. The V and J genes are TRBV20-1 and TRBJ1-5, with D perhaps TRBD1 (5 bases). Per germline, CDR1 DFQATT and CDR2 SNEGSKA (reference sequence). This CDR3 comprises 15 residues. Between the trimmed V and J ends, which lost 3 bases and 3 bases, there was a span of 15 bases. The CDR3 sequence is CSASPSTGINQPQHF. The CDR3 DNA sequence: TGCAGTGCTAGCCCATCTACAGGAATCAATCAGCCCCAGCATTTT.

This clonotype was seen ten or more times. The chain carries TRBV6-2 or TRBV6-3 and TRBJ1-1, with 8 bases fitting TRBD1. This CDR3 is 12 amino acids long. In germline, CDR1 is MNHEY, CDR2 SVGEGT. The V gene end was trimmed by 6 bases and the J gene end by 7 bases; junction bases not matched to a gene: 4. CDR3 loop: CASSHGQGEAFF. The DNA of the CDR3 is TGTGCCAGCAGCCACGGACAGGGTGAAGCTTTCTTT.

There are many counts of this clonotype. This sequence joins TRBV14 and TRBJ2-5, with D uncertain. Germline CDR1 and CDR2: SGHDN and FVKESK. The CDR3 length is 15 residues. Trimming stripped 0 bases from V and 4 bases from J, with 12 bases between. The CDR3 sequence: CASSQELSPLETQYF. The CDR3 region has the DNA TGTGCCAGCAGCCAAGAGCTTAGCCCTCTAGAGACCCAGTACTTC.

This clonotype occurred many times. This rearrangement joins TRBV7-3 to TRBJ2-2; D perhaps matches TRBD2 (5 bases). From germline, CDR1 is SGHTA and CDR2 FQGTGA. The V gene lost 0 bases and the J gene lost 0 bases, with 14 bases spanning the gap. This CDR3 contains 18 residues. In DNA, the CDR3 is TGTGCCAGCAGCTTAACGTCATTCCGGGGTTCGAACACCGGGGAGCTGTTTTTT. Its translation is CASSLTSFRGSNTGELFF. The entire variable domain, with the rest obtained from reference TRBV7-3 and TRBJ2-2, is as follows: GAGVSQTPSNKVTEKGKYVELRCDPISGHTALYWYRQSLGQGPEFLIYFQGTGAADDSGLPNDRFFAVRPEGSVSTLKIQRTERGDSAVYLCASSLTSFRGSNTGELFFGEGSRLTVL.

This clonotype was found many times. V is TRBV30 and J is TRBJ1-6, with TRBD1 matching over 10 bases. The germline gives CDR1 GTSNPN, CDR2 SVGIG (reference sequence). CDR3 length equals 18 residues. Unmatched junction bases numbered 15, after V lost 4 bases and J lost 6 bases. The CDR3 region is CAWMSGTGVTTGNSPLHF. For the CDR3, the DNA is TGTGCCTGGATGTCCGGGACAGGGGTTACGACCGGTAATTCACCCCTCCACTTT.

This clonotype qualifies as medium-sized. This chain links TRBV14 with TRBJ2-7, with a possible D match to TRBD1 (5 bases). The germline CDR1 and CDR2 sequences are SGHDN and FVKESK. Trimming stripped 4 bases from V and 3 bases from J, with 13 bases between. This CDR3 has 14 amino acids. CDR3 protein: CASSRLGHSYEQYF. The CDR3 DNA is TGTGCCAGCAGCCGCCTAGGACACAGCTACGAGCAGTACTTC.